This T cell receptor beta chain was identified in a study of T cell responses to AZD1222 COVID-19 vaccine (TCRdb year 2021). Background for the entire study: AZD1222 recipients with second doses at about 4 weeks or about 12 weeks were pooled, because spike-specific TCR depth and breadth did not differ between schedules. TCR sequencing covered over 230 trial participants: 200 to 210 given two doses of AZD1222 and around 25 given two doses of MenACWY control vaccine. Trial participants were enrolled into age subgroups of 18-55, 56-69 and 70-plus years, which contained around 140, 26 and 57 TCR-sequenced participants, respectively.

This specimen's time point label, per the study, means: baseline before first vaccination. Samples from vaccinated people were obtained from the UK trials COV001 and COV002, which included a single-blind randomized controlled phase 2/3 trial of AZD1222 (ChAdOx1 nCoV-19) in healthy adults. For TCRbeta chain sequencing, PBMC samples were collected from trial participants at day 0 and at day 28 after the second dose. This clone was found once. The specificity of this receptor is unknown. Nothing much larger sits one base from this clone, and base qualities are not available. Broader findings and caveats from the paper: Conclusions about previously exposed vaccinees were limited because only 6 or 7 AZD1222 recipients were SARS-CoV-2 seropositive at baseline. Reportedly, almost half of the unique spike-specific TCRs recognized epitopes lying outside the regions that are mutated in the B.1.351 and B.1.1.7 variants. The 56-69-year group was small, and its depth increase did not reach significance, likely because of low power. Spike-specific TCR breadth and depth rose significantly after two AZD1222 doses compared with day 0 and with MenACWY recipients. Participants were mostly white British, with more females than males. The authors suggested clonal diversity may have been underestimated. The vaccine-associated CD4 TCRs covered the entire spike protein, and the dominant responses fell in regions 160-218 and 743-854. No day 14 peak-response samples were available, so repertoires were characterized only after the peak T cell response.

After removal of 4 bases from V and 5 bases from J, the junction retains 10 bases not matched to a gene. The CDR3 sequence holds 16 residues, the cysteine and phenylalanine included. Only CDR3 DNA remains: 48 bases, in frame from the first base. Taken from the germline V gene, the CDR1 and CDR2 loops are SGHTA and FQGNSA. The CDR3 regions of human TCRbeta chains were analyzed by immunosequencing. In the original analysis: Repertoire TCRs were checked for matches against a reference library of SARS-CoV-2-specific TCRs that had been generated using the MIRA antigen-specificity platform. Breadth was defined as the fraction of unique TCRs that were SARS-CoV-2-associated, and depth was defined as the fraction of total T cells that were SARS-CoV-2-associated. Each spike-specific TCR was assigned to its reactive spike region and to a CD4 or CD8 class using the MIRA data. Log10-transformed breadth and depth values were compared by one-way ANOVA with Sidak's multiple comparisons tests. The immuneACCESS repertoire file appears here via TCRdb, limited to in-frame rearrangements. These files lack a portion of the clones; in checked studies, under half of the deficit traces to unresolved V genes, and the cause of the others is not known. V and J calls and clone size follow that table, whereas D and trimming were derived from the DNA. Across this sample there are about 120,000 clones, with roughly 85% seen only once. Approximately 1.6% of the sample goes to the ten largest clones.

The clonotype was recovered from an adult in good health. The chain couples TRBV7-2 to TRBJ1-4; 7 central bases correspond to TRBD1. Sample: peripheral blood, taken on day 0 of AZD1222 vaccination. The DNA sequence is given as TGTGCCAGCAGCTCTACCCCGGGCAGGGGGAATGAAAAACTGTTTTTT. It codes for CASSSTPGRGNEKLFF. Joined to the reference TRBV7-2 and TRBJ1-4 proteins, this CDR3 gives the full variable domain: GAGVSQSPSNKVTEKGKDVELRCDPISGHTALYWYRQSLGQGLEFLIYFQGNSAPDKSGLPSDRFSAERTGGSVSTLTIQRTQQEDSAVYLCASSSTPGRGNEKLFFGSGTQLSVL.